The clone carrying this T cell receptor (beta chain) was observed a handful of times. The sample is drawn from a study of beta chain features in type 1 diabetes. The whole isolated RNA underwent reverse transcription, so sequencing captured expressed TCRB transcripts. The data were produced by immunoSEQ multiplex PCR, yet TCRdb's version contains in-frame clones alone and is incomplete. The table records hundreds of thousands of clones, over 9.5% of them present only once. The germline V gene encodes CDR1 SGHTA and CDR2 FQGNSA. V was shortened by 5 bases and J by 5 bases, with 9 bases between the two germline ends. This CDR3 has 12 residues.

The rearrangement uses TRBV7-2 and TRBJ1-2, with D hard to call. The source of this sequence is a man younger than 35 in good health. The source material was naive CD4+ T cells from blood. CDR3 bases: TGTGCCAGCAGCGACACGAAATATGGCTACACCTTC. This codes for CASSDTKYGYTF.